This T cell receptor beta chain appears in the sequencing data of a study of early T cells in non-severe SARS-CoV-2 infection. Trimming stripped 6 bases from V and 6 bases from J, with 18 bases between. The CDR3 runs 14 residues. Germline assignment: CDR1 DFQATT and CDR2 SNEGSKA (reference sequence). Molecules of cDNA were individually given unique molecular identifiers that were attached to them. TCRdb reprocessed the 5' RACE reads via MiXCR and lists one record per CDR3 protein. The sample contains tens of thousands of distinct CDR3 sequences, under 13% of which appear only once. This clonotype was found many times.

Material: whole blood. This sequence originates from an adult who was a healthcare worker with PCR-confirmed SARS-CoV-2 infection or an uninfected control (not recorded which). This chain links TRBV20-1 with TRBJ2-4; D is ambiguous. The CDR3 protein is CSASPLASTNIQYF. In DNA, the CDR3 is TGCAGTGCCTCCCCCTTAGCTTCAACAAACATTCAGTACTTC.